This T cell receptor beta chain emerged from a study of blood T cell repertoires in COVID-19. Study summary: The United States, Italy and Spain provided the acute and convalescent COVID-19 samples. PBMCs, B-cell-depleted T cells, or T cells provided the cDNA or gDNA that made up the material.

Produced via immunoSEQ multiplex PCR; TCRdb's table is partial and in-frame only. This sample has approximately 230,000 clones, with approximately 90% found just once. Seattle participants joined during active infection and were tracked over time. The CDR3 is 19 amino acids. Per germline, CDR1 MNHNS and CDR2 SASEGT. With V trimmed by 4 bases and J by 6 bases, 20 bases remained unmatched. The specimen sequenced was peripheral blood. The sequence derives from a woman in her thirties with COVID-19, enrolled during active disease. This rearrangement joins TRBV6-1 to TRBJ1-1; 10 bases line up with TRBD1. CDR3: CASSVERTPRDRGWAEAFF. The CDR3 DNA follows: TGTGCCAGCAGTGTCGAGCGCACTCCTAGGGACAGGGGTTGGGCTGAAGCTTTCTTT.